One and the same sample provided the 23 T cell receptor beta chains below, sequenced in a study of T-cell memory formation after mild COVID-19. Each CDR3 protein gets one entry after TCRdb re-called the 5' RACE reads with MiXCR. The data hold around 82,000 distinct CDR3 sequences, with 9.5% to 15% observed a single time. Material for sequencing was PBMCs or a T cell subset sorted from them (not recorded which). The source of these receptors is a man between 18 and 35 years old who had mild COVID-19 (a few samples of this study predate the infection). Cell type and time point are not known.

This clonotype was counted a few times. The V and J genes are TRBV10-3 and TRBJ1-6; D might be TRBD1 (5 bases). From germline, CDR1 is ENHRY and CDR2 SYGVKD. V lost 5 bases, J lost 0 bases, and 14 bases lay in between. This CDR3 spans 17 amino acids. CDR3 nucleotides: TGTGCCATCAGTTCCGGGACGGAGAGCTCCTATAATTCACCCCTCCACTTT. Translated, it gives CAISSGTESSYNSPLHF.

This clonotype has more than one count but fewer than ten. The rearrangement joins TRBV7-9 to TRBJ1-2, with unresolved D. The CDR3 has 14 amino acids. The V and J ends lost 0 bases and 4 bases respectively, with 9 bases between them. Germline assignment: CDR1 SEHNR and CDR2 FQNEAQ (reference sequence). CDR3 in DNA: TGTGCCAGCAGCTTAGCCCAGGAGCTCTATGGCTACACCTTC. The encoded protein is CASSLAQELYGYTF.

This clonotype was observed a handful of times. The chain carries TRBV5-1 and TRBJ2-3; possible D gene TRBD1, 6 bases. Trimming stripped 0 bases from V and 3 bases from J, with 8 bases between. From germline, CDR1 is SGHRS and CDR2 YFSETQ. The CDR3 is 14 residues long. Written as DNA, the CDR3 is TGCGCCAGCAGCTTGGGTACAGGGACAGATACGCAGTATTTT. It yields the protein CASSLGTGTDTQYF.

This clonotype was recorded a few times. The J gene is TRBJ2-3, the V gene TRBV28, with D unresolved. This CDR3 region has 12 residues. The germline V gene encodes CDR1 MDHEN and CDR2 SYDVKM. V dropped 4 bases and J dropped 2 bases, with 4 bases sitting between them. The chain's CDR3 is CASSSDTDTQYF. CDR3 sequence (DNA): TGTGCCAGCAGTTCGGACACAGATACGCAGTATTTT.

This clonotype was detected a few times. The chain has TRBV5-1 and TRBJ2-5, with D unclear. V lost 2 bases and J 5 bases, leaving 7 bases between the germline ends. The germline CDR1 and CDR2 sequences are SGHRS and YFSETQ. There are 12 residues in the CDR3. This CDR3 reads CASSLHSETQYF. CDR3 coding DNA: TGCGCCAGCAGCTTACATTCGGAGACCCAGTACTTC.

The sample holds a few counts of this clonotype. The V and J genes are TRBV29-1 and TRBJ1-1, with TRBD1 identical over 11 bases. The length of the CDR3 is 15 residues. The V segment lost 7 bases and the J segment 10 bases; nucleotides outside the gene matches: 17. Germline assignment: CDR1 SQVTM and CDR2 ANQGSEA. Here the CDR3 reads CSDLGQGAGKGVAFF. CDR3 DNA sequence: TGCAGCGACTTAGGACAGGGGGCTGGTAAAGGGGTAGCTTTCTTT.

The chain is built from TRBV7-8 and TRBJ2-7; TRBD1 might be the D (6 bases). The CDR3 runs 13 residues. V gave up 1 base and J gave up 12 bases, with 16 bases separating them. The germline CDR1 and CDR2 sequences are SGHVS and FQNEAQ. The CDR3 bases are TGTGCCAGCAGCTTAGAATTTCAGGGGATGGGGTACGTC. The encoded protein is CASSLEFQGMGYV.

The chain recombines TRBV6-1 with TRBJ2-5; D perhaps matches TRBD2 (6 bases). The germline V and J ends were trimmed by 7 bases and 3 bases, with 15 bases remaining between them. Per germline, CDR1 MNHNS and CDR2 SASEGT. The CDR3 consists of 14 residues. In DNA form, the CDR3 reads TGTGCCAGCAAACCCCGAGGCGGGGAAGAGACCCAGTACTTC. It yields the protein CASKPRGGEETQYF.

This clonotype was seen more than once but under ten times. The chain joins TRBV2 to TRBJ2-3, with D possibly being TRBD1 (5 bases). V lost 5 bases, J lost 6 bases, and 12 bases lay in between. CDR1 SNHLY and CDR2 FYNNEI come from the germline V gene. CDR3 length: 13 residues. The CDR3 nucleotides are TGTGCCAGCAGTTTAGGGGCCTGGGATACGCAGTATTTT. This sequence encodes CASSLGAWDTQYF. The complete variable domain, with remaining parts taken from reference TRBV2 and TRBJ2-3, reads EPEVTQTPSHQVTQMGQEVILRCVPISNHLYFYWYRQILGQKVEFLVSFYNNEISEKSEIFDDQFSVERPDGSNFTLKIRSTKLEDSAMYFCASSLGAWDTQYFGPGTRLTVL.

The gene calls are TRBV9 and TRBJ2-2; TRBD1 matches at 7 bases. In germline, CDR1 is SGDLS, CDR2 YYNGEE. The CDR3 consists of 14 residues. V lost 3 bases to trimming and J lost 4 bases; unmatched junction nucleotides: 3. Here the CDR3 reads CASSGGQITGELFF. CDR3 nucleotide sequence: TGTGCCAGCAGCGGGGGACAGATCACCGGGGAGCTGTTTTTT. Filled out from reference TRBV9 and TRBJ2-2, the complete variable domain reads DSGVTQTPKHLITATGQRVTLRCSPRSGDLSVYWYQQSLDQGLQFLIQYYNGEERAKGNILERFSAQQFPDLHSELNLSSLELGDSALYFCASSGGQITGELFFGEGSRLTVL.

This clonotype was counted only a few times. The J gene is TRBJ2-3, the V gene TRBV6-5; 7 nucleotides line up with TRBD1. V trimming: 5 bases; J trimming: 0 bases; junction bases outside the gene matches: 11. This CDR3 is built from 17 residues. Germline-derived CDR1 and CDR2 are MNHEY and SVGAGI. CDR3 in amino acids: CASSTRTGPLSTDTQYF. DNA of the CDR3: TGTGCCAGCAGTACGCGGACAGGACCCCTTAGCACAGATACGCAGTATTTT.

This clonotype was seen many times. This rearrangement joins TRBV4-3 to TRBJ2-3; D unresolved. V was clipped by 0 bases and J by 2 bases, with 12 bases between them. Germline CDR1 LGHNA, CDR2 YSLEER. CDR3 length equals 16 residues. CDR3 sequence reads: CASSQDAGGSTDTQYF. CDR3 nucleotides: TGCGCCAGCAGCCAAGACGCCGGCGGATCCACAGATACGCAGTATTTT.

The chain uses TRBV6-6 and TRBJ1-1; weak D call: TRBD1 (5 bases). The CDR3 loop spans 17 amino acids. The V gene lost 2 bases and the J gene lost 6 bases, with 22 bases spanning the gap. CDR1 and CDR2 from the germline V gene are MNHNY and SVGAGI (reference sequence). The CDR3, as DNA: TGTGCCAGCAGTTACCTTATTCGGGACCCTGTGGAACCTGAAGCTTTCTTT. Residues: CASSYLIRDPVEPEAFF.

This clonotype was seen many times. The chain links TRBV6-5 to TRBJ2-1, with D perhaps TRBD1 (6 bases). Germline V gives CDR1 MNHEY, CDR2 SVGAGI. V was shortened by 5 bases and J by 4 bases, with 6 bases between the two germline ends. CDR3 length: 12 amino acids. CDR3 amino acids: CASSTGYNEQFF. The CDR3 region has the DNA TGTGCCAGCAGTACAGGGTACAATGAGCAGTTCTTC.

This clonotype has more than one count but fewer than ten. The chain's CDR3 is CASSRITGSEQYF. CDR3 in DNA: TGCGCCAGCAGCCGGATTACCGGGTCTGAGCAGTACTTC. The chain recombines TRBV4-1 with TRBJ2-7; D is unresolved. With 4 bases removed from V and 7 bases from J, the gap between germline ends came to 14 bases. This CDR3 is built from 13 residues. CDR1 and CDR2 (germline): MGHRA, YSYEKL.

This clonotype was seen a few times. The chain uses TRBV12-3 or TRBV12-4 and TRBJ2-1; a possible D gene is TRBD2 (6 bases). Trimming left V 4 bases short and J 0 bases short, with 7 bases between. The CDR3 runs 14 residues. CDR3 protein: CASSYGSSYNEQFF. CDR3 DNA sequence: TGTGCCAGCAGTTACGGGAGCTCCTACAATGAGCAGTTCTTC.

This clonotype was seen a few times. The genes are TRBV7-9 and TRBJ2-1; possibly TRBD1 for D (6 bases). Between the trimmed V and J ends, which lost 8 bases and 10 bases, there was a span of 12 bases. CDR1 and CDR2 from the germline V gene are SEHNR and FQNEAQ (reference sequence). The CDR3 has 11 residues. DNA for the CDR3: TGTGCCAGCCGTACTACAGGGGAGCAGTTCTTC. It encodes CASRTTGEQFF.

This clonotype was detected a few times. The CDR3 region has the DNA TGTGCCAGCAGCGTAGGACTAGTAGAAGAGACCCAGTACTTC. Its translation is CASSVGLVEETQYF. The V gene is TRBV9, the J gene TRBJ2-5; TRBD2 is a possible D gene (6 bases). The CDR3 loop spans 14 amino acids. Germline CDR1 SGDLS, CDR2 YYNGEE. Trimming took off 0 bases at V and 3 bases at J, with 9 bases between the two ends.

This clonotype has a count of ten or more. J is TRBJ2-5 and V is TRBV7-3, with 7 bases matching TRBD1. The CDR3 has 15 residues. Germline V lookup: CDR1 SGHTA, CDR2 FQGTGA. V gave up 5 bases and J gave up 2 bases; unmatched junction bases: 8. This CDR3 is CASSPVGQIQETQYF. The CDR3 DNA reads as TGTGCCAGCAGCCCCGTGGGACAGATACAAGAGACCCAGTACTTC.

This clonotype was counted only a few times. This rearrangement joins TRBV6-6 to TRBJ2-5; the match to TRBD1 covers 8 bases. V trimming: 6 bases; J trimming: 5 bases; junction bases outside the gene matches: 11. Germline V CDR1 and CDR2: MNHNY, SVGAGI (reference sequence). The CDR3 loop spans 15 amino acids. CDR3 in amino acids: CASRPGNRGIETQYF. In DNA, the CDR3 is TGTGCCAGCAGACCTGGGAACAGGGGGATCGAGACCCAGTACTTC.

J is TRBJ1-5 and V is TRBV7-9; D gene unclear. The CDR3 consists of 10 residues. With 8 bases removed from V and 5 bases from J, the gap between germline ends came to 4 bases. The germline V gene has CDR1 SEHNR and CDR2 FQNEAQ (reference sequence). The CDR3 bases are TGTGCCAGCGGGGATCAGCCCCAGCATTTT. Protein sequence: CASGDQPQHF.

V gene TRBV4-3 combines with J gene TRBJ1-2; a weak D match, TRBD1 (6 bases). The CDR3 has 15 amino acids. Germline CDR1 is LGHNA and CDR2 is YSLEER. V shed 3 bases and J shed 4 bases, with 15 bases lying between them. CDR3 in DNA: TGCGCCAGCAGCCAGGGGTATGACAGGCCCTATGGCTACACCTTC. Translating it yields CASSQGYDRPYGYTF.

The chain combines TRBV4-3 with TRBJ2-3, with 9 bases fitting TRBD2. J lost 2 bases, V lost 1 base, and 1 base had no gene match. This CDR3 has 15 amino acids. Germline V lookup: CDR1 LGHNA, CDR2 YSLEER. The CDR3: CASSQGLADTDTQYF. The CDR3 DNA reads as TGCGCCAGCAGCCAAGGACTAGCGGACACAGATACGCAGTATTTT.